Following are 27 T cell receptor beta chains from one sample sequenced in a study of prognosis after radiotherapy for stage I lung cancer. Two-round multiplex PCR, the amplification method, yielded TCR beta CDR3 from genomic DNA. Each TRBV and TRBJ gene had its own primer in the first PCR round. TCRdb re-analysed the multiplex PCR reads in MiXCR, keeping a single row per CDR3 protein. This sample yields about 19,000 distinct CDR3 sequences, of which about 50% are seen a single time; approximately 30% belongs to the top ten. The sample here was PBMCs, taken before or after stereotactic body radiation therapy (not recorded which). The receptors derive from a donor at least 50 years old with non-small cell lung cancer.

This clonotype was counted only a few times. A much bigger clone sits one base away, suggesting this may be a read error. The chain has TRBV2 and TRBJ2-5, with 10 bases that match TRBD1. The J segment lost 1 base and the V segment lost 10 bases, leaving 12 bases of the junction unmatched. CDR1 is SNHLY, CDR2 FYNNEI, per germline. The CDR3 has 16 amino acids. The CDR3 DNA reads as TGTGCCATCCTTTTTCGGCGGGACAGGGGCCAAGAGACCCAGTACTTC. It translates to CAILFRRDRGQETQYF.

With respect to this clonotype: An end of the junction does not agree with germline; a read error may underlie this. V usage is TRBV5-1 and J usage is TRBJ2-7, with 9 bases lining up with TRBD2. Germline CDR1 is SGHRS and CDR2 is YFSETQ. This CDR3 spans 17 amino acids. CDR3 nucleotide sequence: TGCACCAGCAGCCGTTCATGGGGCTCTAGCGGGGAGTACGAGCAGTACTTC. This translates into CTSSRSWGSSGEYEQYF.

Ten or more counts support this clonotype. The V call is TRBV20-1, the J call TRBJ1-5; the D gene is possibly TRBD1 (6 bases). CDR3 length: 15 amino acids. CDR1 DFQATT and CDR2 SNEGSKA come from the germline V gene (reference sequence). The V gene lost 0 bases and the J gene lost 6 bases, with 15 bases spanning the gap. The DNA for the CDR3 is TGCAGTGCTAGAGAGTCAGGGGAGAGGAGTCAGCCCCAGCATTTT. It yields the protein CSARESGERSQPQHF.

Ten or more counts support this clonotype. V and J are TRBV19 and TRBJ2-1, with TRBD2 matching over 7 bases. The CDR3 totals 18 residues. The germline CDR1 and CDR2 sequences are LNHDA and SQIVND (reference sequence). V dropped 5 bases and J dropped 0; count of bases not matched to a gene: 13. CDR3 in DNA: TGTGCCAGTAGTCCCGAAGGCCTAGCGGTCTCCTCCTACAATGAGCAGTTCTTC. Translating it yields CASSPEGLAVSSYNEQFF. Full variable domain (outside the CDR3, taken from reference TRBV19 and TRBJ2-1): DGGITQSPKYLFRKEGQNVTLSCEQNLNHDAMYWYRQDPGQGLRLIYYSQIVNDFQKGDIAEGYSVSREKKESFPLTVTSAQKNPTAFYLCASSPEGLAVSSYNEQFFGPGTRLTVL.

This clonotype showed up many times. This rearrangement joins TRBV4-1 to TRBJ2-5, with TRBD2 as a possible D gene (5 bases). Germline CDR1 and CDR2: MGHRA and YSYEKL. This CDR3 is built from 13 residues. Trimming removed 4 bases from V and 2 bases from J, with 8 bases in between. CDR3: CASSRGIQETQYF. CDR3 nucleotides: TGCGCCAGCAGCCGAGGGATTCAAGAGACCCAGTACTTC.

Note on this clonotype: A much larger clone differs by one base, so this may be a read error. The chain employs TRBV12-3 or TRBV12-4 and TRBJ1-2; TRBD1 is a possible D gene (5 bases). The CDR3 runs 12 residues. V was cut by 4 bases and J by 4 bases, with 7 bases left in between. CDR3 DNA sequence: TGTGCCAGCAGTTCTGGGGCCTATGGCTACACCTTC. It specifies CASSSGAYGYTF.

This clonotype counts as medium-sized. This chain links TRBV28 with TRBJ2-7; D is undetermined. Between the trimmed V and J ends, which lost 4 bases and 3 bases, there was a span of 7 bases. In germline, CDR1 is MDHEN, CDR2 SYDVKM. This CDR3 has 12 amino acids. The CDR3 DNA reads as TGTGCCAGCAGTTCCTTAGGCTACGAGCAGTACTTC. Translation: CASSSLGYEQYF.

This clonotype showed up many times. The chain is built from TRBV15 and TRBJ2-1, with D possibly being TRBD1 or TRBD2 (5 bases each). Per germline, CDR1 LNHNV and CDR2 YYDKDF (reference sequence). The V end was cut by 0 bases, the J end by 8 bases, with 8 bases between. The CDR3 is made up of 13 amino acids. CDR3 nucleotide sequence: TGTGCCACCAGCAGAGATGTGGGGGATGAGCAGTTCTTC. Encoded protein: CATSRDVGDEQFF.

The V gene is TRBV5-1, the J gene TRBJ2-7; 9 nucleotides agree with TRBD1. The CDR3 contains 13 residues. The germline CDR1 and CDR2 sequences are SGHRS and YFSETQ. The J segment lost 6 bases and the V segment lost 2 bases, leaving 3 bases of the junction unmatched. CDR3 coding DNA: TGCGCCAGCAGCTTTACAGGGGGCGTCGAGCAGTACTTC. It yields the protein CASSFTGGVEQYF.

The J gene is TRBJ2-1, the V gene TRBV7-2; D possibly uses TRBD1 or TRBD2 (6 bases each). The CDR3 is 14 residues long. Germline lookup yields CDR1 SGHTA and CDR2 FQGNSA. Trimming left V 4 bases short and J 7 bases short, with 14 bases between. The chain's CDR3 is CASSYGGVGNEQFF. DNA for the CDR3: TGTGCCAGCAGCTACGGGGGCGTGGGAAATGAGCAGTTCTTC.

On this clonotype: A much larger clone sits a single nucleotide away, making a read error possible. The CDR3 nucleotides are TGTGCCAGCATCCCGGGTGACTATGGCTACACCTTC. Protein sequence: CASIPGDYGYTF. V usage is TRBV5-6 and J usage is TRBJ1-2; unclear D gene. V was trimmed by 6 bases and J by 3 bases, leaving 9 bases between them. This CDR3 has 12 amino acids. From germline, CDR1 is SGHDT and CDR2 YYEEEE.

The chain uses TRBV30 and TRBJ1-4; 8 nucleotides agree with TRBD1. The germline CDR1 and CDR2 sequences are GTSNPN and SVGIG (reference sequence). This CDR3 region has 17 residues. J was trimmed by 6 bases and V by 3 bases; bases with no gene match: 15. The CDR3 nucleotides are TGTGCCTGGAGAAAAGGACAGGGCTATTCCCGCGATGAAAAACTGTTTTTT. Its translation is CAWRKGQGYSRDEKLFF.

Turning to this clonotype: A single base is all that separates this from a far larger clone, so a read error is likely. This chain connects TRBV7-3 to TRBJ2-7, with D unclear. Judging by the DNA end, TRBJ2-1 fits better; the J call may be wrong. Germline CDR1 SGHTA, CDR2 FQGTGA. CDR3 length equals 13 residues. As DNA, the CDR3 is TGTGCCAGCAGCGAGGTAGCAGTCAATGAGCAGTTCTTC. It is translated as CASSEVAVNEQFF.

This chain uses TRBV24-1 with TRBJ2-2; possibly TRBD1 or TRBD2 for D (5 bases each). Germline CDR1 and CDR2: KGHDR and SFDVKD. V was trimmed by 10 bases and J by 1 base, leaving 12 bases between them. CDR3 size: 14 residues. This CDR3 reads CATARDGNTGELFF. The CDR3 region has the DNA TGTGCCACAGCTAGGGACGGGAACACCGGGGAGCTGTTTTTT.

This clonotype is classed as medium-sized. The J gene is TRBJ2-7, the V gene TRBV11-2; 7 bases map to TRBD2. Germline CDR1 is SGHAT and CDR2 is FQNNGV. Germline trimming cut 4 bases from V and 7 bases from J; bases unmatched to any gene: 10. The CDR3 totals 14 residues. The chain's CDR3 is CASSSGGAGSEQYF. CDR3 DNA: TGTGCCAGCAGCTCGGGGGGAGCGGGAAGTGAGCAGTACTTC. The full variable domain, its missing parts supplied by reference TRBV11-2 and TRBJ2-7, is EAGVAQSPRYKIIEKRQSVAFWCNPISGHATLYWYQQILGQGPKLLIQFQNNGVVDDSQLPKDRFSAERLKGVDSTLKIQPAKLEDSAVYLCASSSGGAGSEQYFGPGTRLTVT.

V and J are TRBV7-2 and TRBJ1-2; unclear D gene. There are 15 residues in the CDR3. V gave up 5 bases and J gave up 1 base, with 14 bases separating them. Germline V gives CDR1 SGHTA, CDR2 FQGNSA. The CDR3 nucleotides read TGTGCCAGCAGCCCCCGGGTAGGGAGTAACTATGGCTACACCTTC. Translating it yields CASSPRVGSNYGYTF.

Comments on this clonotype: Since the CDR3 does not end with the conserved phenylalanine or tryptophan, this likely comes from a read error. The rearrangement links TRBV6-2 or TRBV6-3 to TRBJ1-1; D is unresolved. Looked up from germline, CDR1 is MNHEY and CDR2 is SVGEGT. The CDR3 is made up of 13 amino acids. Trimming stripped 3 bases from V and 1 base from J, with 6 bases between. The CDR3 spells CASSYRANTEAFS. CDR3 coding DNA: TGTGCCAGCAGTTATCGGGCGAACACTGAAGCTTTCTCT.

The chain employs TRBV30 and TRBJ2-7; D remains ambiguous. CDR1 is GTSNPN and CDR2 is SVGIG in the germline V gene (reference sequence). Trimming pared 2 bases from V and 9 bases from J, leaving 5 bases between. The CDR3 has 9 residues. CDR3 bases: TGTGCCTGGAGTCGGCGGCAGTACTTC. It is translated as CAWSRRQYF.

Of note for this clonotype: A single base is all that separates this from a far larger clone, so a read error is likely. CDR3 DNA sequence: TGTGCCAGCAGCTTACCCTCGGGGGAAAACACTGAAGCTTTCTTT. It encodes CASSLPSGENTEAFF. J is TRBJ1-1 and V is TRBV5-6, with D perhaps TRBD1 (5 bases). The V and J ends lost 2 bases and 2 bases respectively, with 13 bases between them. Germline V lookup: CDR1 SGHDT, CDR2 YYEEEE. The CDR3 has 15 residues.

Concerning this clonotype: A much bigger clone sits one base away, suggesting this may be a read error. This chain links TRBV29-1 with TRBJ2-1; D is undetermined. Trimming took 4 bases from V and 1 from J, leaving 11 bases between them. The CDR3 length is 14 residues. Germline V gene lookup returns CDR1 SQVTM and CDR2 ANQGSEA. The CDR3 region is CSVVPLWSYNEQFF. The DNA of the CDR3 is TGCAGCGTTGTGCCATTGTGGTCCTACAATGAGCAGTTCTTC.

Remarks on this clonotype: A far larger clone is just one base off, so this is likely a read error. The genes are TRBV6-1 and TRBJ1-2; TRBD1 matches at 7 bases. Trimming cost V 3 bases and J 5 bases; bases outside gene matches: 6. Germline CDR1 is MNHNS and CDR2 is SASEGT. CDR3 size: 14 residues. The CDR3 DNA sequence: TGTGCCAGCAGTGACTCGGGACAGATATATGGCTACACCTTC. It codes for CASSDSGQIYGYTF.

A word on this clonotype: An end of the junction does not agree with germline; a read error may underlie this. The genes are TRBV11-2 and TRBJ2-7; 7 nucleotides line up with TRBD1. This CDR3 spans 14 amino acids. Germline assignment: CDR1 SGHAT and CDR2 FQNNGV. CDR3 sequence (DNA): TGTGCCAGCATCCGCCGGGACAGTTACTACGAGCAATACTTC. Protein: CASIRRDSYYEQYF.

The V and J genes are TRBV5-1 and TRBJ1-6, with a tentative D call TRBD1 (5 bases). V lost 0 bases, J lost 10 bases, and 8 bases lay in between. Germline lookup yields CDR1 SGHRS and CDR2 YFSETQ. The CDR3 contains 13 residues. The CDR3 spells CASSLGQTSPLHF. The CDR3 DNA follows: TGCGCCAGCAGCTTGGGACAGACCTCACCCCTCCACTTT. The full variable domain, completed using reference TRBV5-1 and TRBJ1-6, is KAGVTQTPRYLIKTRGQQVTLSCSPISGHRSVSWYQQTPGQGLQFLFEYFSETQRNKGNFPGRFSGRQFSNSRSEMNVSTLELGDSALYLCASSLGQTSPLHFGNGTRLTVT.

This clonotype was seen at least ten times. The chain recombines TRBV12-3 or TRBV12-4 with TRBJ1-5; TRBD1 matches at 9 bases. CDR3 length: 15 residues. J was trimmed by 3 bases and V by 6 bases; bases with no gene match: 6. The CDR3 DNA follows: TGTGCCAGCAGCCGACAGGGGGGGGTCAATCAGCCCCAGCATTTT. Translation: CASSRQGGVNQPQHF.

Many counts were recorded for this clonotype. This chain links TRBV15 with TRBJ1-1; no clear D gene. V gave up 3 bases and J gave up 0 bases, with 14 bases separating them. Per germline, CDR1 LNHNV and CDR2 YYDKDF (reference sequence). The CDR3 has 16 residues. CDR3 bases: TGTGCCACCAGCAGGGTCGGCTTGGGGATGAACACTGAAGCTTTCTTT. It is translated as CATSRVGLGMNTEAFF.

This rearrangement joins TRBV6-2 or TRBV6-3 to TRBJ2-7; unclear D gene. CDR3 size: 12 residues. The V gene lost 8 bases and the J gene lost 3 bases, with 11 bases spanning the gap. The germline V gene has CDR1 MNHEY and CDR2 SVGEGT. The CDR3 nucleotides are TGTGCCAGCCGGCGGATGAGCTACGAGCAGTACTTC. Translation gives CASRRMSYEQYF.

DNA for the CDR3: TGTGCCAGCACCACGGGGACAGCCGGGAGCGTTTATGGCTACACCTTC. Translated, it gives CASTTGTAGSVYGYTF. The chain is built from TRBV28 and TRBJ1-2; 7 bases agree with TRBD1. Germline V gene data show CDR1 as MDHEN and CDR2 as SYDVKM. Trimming removed 7 bases from V and 5 bases from J; junction bases left unmatched: 16. The CDR3 has 16 amino acids.